The 27 T cell receptor beta chains given below trace back to one sample, sequenced in a study of human T cells and chemical hapten exposure. TCRdb fed the 5' RACE reads into MiXCR, producing one record per CDR3 protein. Among around 100,000 distinct CDR3 sequences listed, roughly 19% were seen once. Extraction yielded total RNA from whole blood (unfractionated). These receptors originate from a human donor in good health.

The sample holds a few counts of this clonotype. The chain joins TRBV28 to TRBJ2-3, with D possibly matching TRBD1 (5 bases). The CDR3 is 18 amino acids. CDR1 MDHEN and CDR2 SYDVKM come from the germline V gene. V gave up 3 bases and J gave up 2 bases, with 21 bases separating them. The CDR3 is CASSLIQVWGDHTDTQYF. The DNA of the CDR3 is TGTGCCAGCAGTTTGATCCAGGTCTGGGGCGATCACACAGATACGCAGTATTTT.

This clonotype was observed a few times. V is TRBV2 and J is TRBJ2-2, with 10 bases aligning to TRBD2. Germline V gene lookup returns CDR1 SNHLY and CDR2 FYNNEI. This CDR3 is built from 18 residues. Trimming took 7 bases from V and 5 from J; bases not matched to a gene: 16. CDR3 sequence reads: CASTLQKASGRRTGELFF. The CDR3 coding sequence is TGTGCCAGCACCCTCCAAAAGGCTAGCGGGAGAAGAACCGGGGAGCTGTTTTTT.

This clonotype was observed a few times. The chain joins TRBV6-6 to TRBJ2-7, with TRBD1 identical over 9 bases. The CDR3 runs to 15 residues. Germline V gene lookup returns CDR1 MNHNY and CDR2 SVGAGI (reference sequence). V lost 2 bases, J lost 4 bases, and 6 bases stayed unmatched. The CDR3 coding sequence is TGTGCCAGCAGTTACGAACCGGGACAGGGTTACGAGCAGTACTTC. Protein sequence: CASSYEPGQGYEQYF.

The rearrangement links TRBV9 to TRBJ1-4; 8 positions match TRBD1. The V gene end was trimmed by 0 bases and the J gene end by 10 bases; junction bases not matched to a gene: 5. CDR1 SGDLS and CDR2 YYNGEE come from the germline V gene. The CDR3 has 14 residues. The DNA of the CDR3 is TGTGCCAGCAGCGTAGCGGACAGGGCGGCAAAACTGTTTTTT. Translating it yields CASSVADRAAKLFF.

The sample holds a few counts of this clonotype. The chain carries TRBV18 and TRBJ1-2; D may be TRBD1 (5 bases). V lost 3 bases and J lost 2, with 16 bases in between. Germline V gives CDR1 KGHSH, CDR2 LQKENI. The CDR3 loop spans 16 amino acids. CDR3 nucleotides: TGTGCCAGCTCACCGCTCCGCCAGGGCGAGAACTATGGCTACACCTTC. Protein sequence: CASSPLRQGENYGYTF.

The V call is TRBV9, the J call TRBJ2-7, with 9 positions matching TRBD1. There are 14 residues in the CDR3. V lost 5 bases and J lost 0; bases outside the gene matches: 3. Germline values: CDR1 SGDLS, CDR2 YYNGEE. CDR3 loop: CASSETGGSYEQYF. CDR3 DNA sequence: TGTGCCAGCAGTGAGACAGGGGGCTCCTACGAGCAGTACTTC.

This clonotype was counted a few times. V is TRBV5-5 and J is TRBJ2-7; 10 bases agree with TRBD1. V lost 4 bases, J lost 5 bases, and 12 bases stayed unmatched. The CDR3 consists of 16 residues. Germline V CDR1 and CDR2: SGHKS, YYEKEE (reference sequence). For the CDR3, the DNA is TGTGCCAGCAGCACATTAGCCGGGACAGGGGTGAACGAGCAGTACTTC. This codes for CASSTLAGTGVNEQYF. Looking up the rest from reference TRBV5-5 and TRBJ2-7 gives the full variable domain: DAGVTQSPTHLIKTRGQQVTLRCSPISGHKSVSWYQQVLGQGPQFIFQYYEKEERGRGNFPDRFSARQFPNYSSELNVNALLLGDSALYLCASSTLAGTGVNEQYFGPGTRLTVT.

This clonotype was detected a few times. The chain is built from TRBV18 and TRBJ1-5; maybe TRBD1 (6 bases). The V gene lost 3 bases and the J gene lost 0 bases, with 9 bases spanning the gap. The CDR3 has 15 amino acids. Germline V gives CDR1 KGHSH, CDR2 LQKENI. The CDR3 DNA is TGTGCCAGCTCACCTGAACAGGGTAGCAATCAGCCCCAGCATTTT. Protein sequence: CASSPEQGSNQPQHF.

The chain uses TRBV7-9 and TRBJ2-7; 9 positions match TRBD1. J was trimmed by 2 bases and V by 4 bases; bases with no gene match: 6. Germline V gene data show CDR1 as SEHNR and CDR2 as FQNEAQ (reference sequence). The CDR3 is made up of 15 amino acids. The CDR3: CASSSRDRVPYEQYF. In DNA form, the CDR3 reads TGTGCCAGCAGCTCCCGGGACAGGGTCCCCTACGAGCAGTACTTC.

There are many counts of this clonotype. This chain joins TRBV4-1 and TRBJ2-1; either TRBD1 or TRBD2 may supply D (6 bases each). This CDR3 comprises 16 residues. Per germline, CDR1 MGHRA and CDR2 YSYEKL. Trimming removed 3 bases from V and 3 bases from J, with 15 bases in between. The DNA for the CDR3 is TGCGCCAGCAGCCATGAGACTAGGGGGTTCTACAATGAGCAGTTCTTC. It yields the protein CASSHETRGFYNEQFF.

This clonotype was counted between two and nine times. The chain uses TRBV9 and TRBJ2-5, with 8 bases lining up with TRBD1. The CDR3 is made up of 14 amino acids. J lost 1 base, V lost 5 bases, and 4 bases had no gene match. Germline CDR1 is SGDLS and CDR2 is YYNGEE. The DNA for the CDR3 is TGTGCCAGCAGTGAGCAGGGGGCCCAAGAGACCCAGTACTTC. Residues: CASSEQGAQETQYF.

The CDR3 spells CSARGQILLRGEQYF. In DNA, the CDR3 is TGCAGTGCTAGAGGACAGATCCTTCTTAGGGGAGAGCAGTACTTC. V gene TRBV20-1 combines with J gene TRBJ2-7, with D perhaps matching TRBD1 (5 bases). The CDR3 spans 15 residues. Germline lookup yields CDR1 DFQATT and CDR2 SNEGSKA (reference sequence). V was pared by 1 base and J by 7 bases, with 20 bases between.

This clonotype appeared a few times. The V call is TRBV3-1, the J call TRBJ1-2; the D is unclear. V was shortened by 0 bases and J by 2 bases, with 7 bases between the two germline ends. Germline CDR1 LGHDT, CDR2 YNNKEL (reference sequence). The CDR3 has 14 amino acids. For the CDR3, the DNA is TGTGCCAGCAGCCAAGATACGCGAAACTATGGCTACACCTTC. Its protein is CASSQDTRNYGYTF.

The genes are TRBV12-3 or TRBV12-4 and TRBJ1-5, with 10 bases that match TRBD1. This CDR3 spans 15 amino acids. With V trimmed by 6 bases and J by 10 bases, 12 bases remained unmatched. Here the CDR3 reads CASSYRGQGVGPQHF. CDR3 nucleotides: TGTGCCAGCAGCTACAGAGGACAGGGGGTGGGCCCCCAGCATTTT.

Note on this clonotype: A read error may explain this, as a much larger clone is one base away. The rearrangement joins TRBV28 to TRBJ2-5, with D tentatively TRBD1 (5 bases). V was shortened by 7 bases and J by 4 bases, with 16 bases between the two germline ends. Germline lookup yields CDR1 MDHEN and CDR2 SYDVKM. The CDR3 consists of 14 residues. CDR3 DNA: TGTGCCAGCAATTCTCCAGGGCACGGAGAGACCCAGTACTTC. It specifies CASNSPGHGETQYF.

This clonotype was seen only a few times. V usage is TRBV28 and J usage is TRBJ2-1, with 8 bases fitting TRBD2. CDR1 and CDR2 from the germline V gene are MDHEN and SYDVKM. CDR3 length: 17 amino acids. V lost 5 bases and J lost 9; bases outside the gene matches: 18. CDR3 region: CASSPAAGGHRIGEQFF. The CDR3 region has the DNA TGTGCCAGCAGTCCCGCGGCGGGAGGCCACCGGATTGGTGAGCAGTTCTTC.

This clonotype was picked up a small number of times. The CDR3 is CATSDGMREGEQFF. CDR3 nucleotides: TGTGCCACCAGTGATGGGATGCGGGAGGGGGAGCAGTTCTTC. V is TRBV24-1 and J is TRBJ2-1, with 9 bases that match TRBD2. CDR3 length: 14 residues. Germline trimming cut 3 bases from V and 10 bases from J; bases unmatched to any gene: 6. Looked up from germline, CDR1 is KGHDR and CDR2 is SFDVKD.

The chain is built from TRBV6-4 and TRBJ1-6; 7 nucleotides match TRBD1. Unmatched junction bases numbered 2, after V lost 2 bases and J lost 4 bases. Germline CDR1 reads MRHNA; CDR2 reads SNTAGT. The CDR3 spans 15 residues. The CDR3 nucleotides read TGTGCCAGCAGTGACGCAGGGGGTTATAATTCACCCCTCCACTTT. It specifies CASSDAGGYNSPLHF.

This chain connects TRBV6-6 to TRBJ1-3, with TRBD1 matching 10 bases. J lost 7 bases, V lost 0 bases, and 18 bases had no gene match. CDR3 length: 20 residues. Germline values: CDR1 MNHNY, CDR2 SVGAGI (reference sequence). CDR3 in DNA: TGTGCCAGCAGTTACTCGACCGTTTTTGGGGACAGGGGCGAGGCGAACACCATATATTTT. Translated: CASSYSTVFGDRGEANTIYF.

Only a few counts were recorded for this clonotype. V usage is TRBV7-8 and J usage is TRBJ1-4; D remains ambiguous. Trimming took 1 base from V and 7 from J, leaving 4 bases between them. Germline-derived CDR1 and CDR2 are SGHVS and FQNEAQ. The CDR3 contains 12 residues. As DNA, the CDR3 is TGTGCCAGCAGCTTAGGAAGTGAAAAACTGTTTTTT. The encoded protein is CASSLGSEKLFF.

This clonotype was seen only a few times. V is TRBV9 and J is TRBJ1-1, with unresolved D. This CDR3 is 15 amino acids long. Trimming removed 1 base from V and 3 bases from J, with 13 bases in between. Germline CDR1 reads SGDLS; CDR2 reads YYNGEE. The CDR3 region has the DNA TGTGCCAGCAGCGTAAGTGATCCCCGGGACACTGAAGCTTTCTTT. It translates to CASSVSDPRDTEAFF.

This clonotype was counted only a few times. The chain couples TRBV4-2 to TRBJ1-5; a possible D gene is TRBD1 (6 bases). V was clipped by 0 bases and J by 2 bases, with 11 bases between them. The CDR3 is 16 amino acids. The germline gives CDR1 LGHNA, CDR2 YNFKEQ. Here the CDR3 DNA reads TGTGCCAGCAGCCAAGATCAGGGGCTGGGCAATCAGCCCCAGCATTTT. Protein product: CASSQDQGLGNQPQHF.

This clonotype appeared a few times. CDR3 in amino acids: CASTKAGWGKRNTEAFF. The CDR3 coding sequence is TGTGCCAGCACGAAGGCAGGGTGGGGGAAACGGAACACTGAAGCTTTCTTT. The chain joins TRBV28 to TRBJ1-1; D possibly corresponds to TRBD1 (5 bases). Germline V gives CDR1 MDHEN, CDR2 SYDVKM. The CDR3 covers 17 residues. Trimming removed 7 bases at V and 1 base at J, with 22 bases between.

Only a few counts were recorded for this clonotype. The CDR3 bases are TGTGCCAGCAGCCCCGCGGGGCAGAACACTGAAGCTTTCTTT. Its translation: CASSPAGQNTEAFF. V gene TRBV13 combines with J gene TRBJ1-1, with D possibly being TRBD1 (5 bases). Looked up from germline, CDR1 is PRHDT and CDR2 is FYEKMQ (reference sequence). Trimming shortened V by 5 bases and J by 1 base, and 11 bases separated the two germline ends. This CDR3 region has 14 residues.

This clonotype was seen only a few times. The rearrangement links TRBV27 to TRBJ2-6; D could derive from TRBD1 or TRBD2 (5 bases each). Per the germline V gene, CDR1 is MNHEY and CDR2 is SMNVEV (reference sequence). V was clipped by 6 bases and J by 0 bases, with 21 bases between them. CDR3 size: 19 residues. CDR3 protein: CASSSLGDRISSGANVLTF. The CDR3 DNA is TGTGCCAGCAGCTCTCTTGGGGACCGAATTAGCTCTGGGGCCAACGTCCTGACTTTC. Complete variable domain (other parts from reference TRBV27 and TRBJ2-6): EAQVTQNPRYLITVTGKKLTVTCSQNMNHEYMSWYRQDPGLGLRQIYYSMNVEVTDKGDVPEGYKVSRKEKRNFPLILESPSPNQTSLYFCASSSLGDRISSGANVLTFGAGSRLTVL.

The rearrangement joins TRBV5-1 to TRBJ2-2; no firm D call. Germline CDR1 reads SGHRS; CDR2 reads YFSETQ. The CDR3 spans 14 residues. The V and J ends lost 6 bases and 10 bases respectively, with 19 bases between them. The CDR3 nucleotides read TGCGCCAGCAACGACCTAGACTTCCCCGAGGAGCTGTTTTTT. This sequence encodes CASNDLDFPEELFF.

This clonotype appeared a few times. The rearrangement links TRBV7-8 to TRBJ2-1; 8 bases line up with TRBD2. V gave up 8 bases and J gave up 2 bases; unmatched junction bases: 11. This CDR3 has 16 amino acids. Germline values: CDR1 SGHVS, CDR2 FQNEAQ. The CDR3 is CASGPSGTRTYNEQFF. The CDR3 bases are TGTGCCAGCGGGCCCTCTGGGACTAGGACCTACAATGAGCAGTTCTTC.